These 23 T cell receptor beta chains were sequenced from one sample in a study of PD-1 blockade in classical Hodgkin lymphoma. Here immunoSEQ multiplex PCR was the method, and the copy in TCRdb shows in-frame clones only, minus some. The sample contains about 64,000 clones, around 90% of which appear only once. The time point: cycle 4 day 1 (C4D1), after 6 weeks of nivolumab. All patients relapsed after autologous stem cell transplantation, and brentuximab vedotin exposure varied. The starting material was peripheral blood mononuclear cells (PBMCs), obtained before the fourth cycle of nivolumab. Receptors were obtained from a human donor with classical Hodgkin lymphoma.

This chain connects TRBV5-5 to TRBJ1-6, with D perhaps TRBD1 (6 bases). V lost 3 bases and J 10 bases, leaving 26 bases between the germline ends. Germline values: CDR1 SGHKS, CDR2 YYEKEE (reference sequence). CDR3 length: 18 amino acids. CDR3 sequence reads: CASSSQGGHGRPRSPLHF. In DNA form, the CDR3 reads TGTGCCAGCAGCTCCCAAGGGGGGCATGGTCGTCCGCGATCACCCCTCCACTTT.

The V gene is TRBV10-2, the J gene TRBJ2-1, with D possibly matching TRBD2 (6 bases). In germline, CDR1 is WSHSY, CDR2 SAAADI. V lost 7 bases and J lost 5, with 15 bases in between. The CDR3 loop spans 14 amino acids. CDR3 DNA sequence: TGCGCCAGCAAAGGCGCGGGACTTCACAATGAGCAGTTCTTC. This translates into CASKGAGLHNEQFF.

V and J are TRBV5-1 and TRBJ2-1; D possibly corresponds to TRBD2 (6 bases). CDR1 and CDR2 (germline): SGHRS, YFSETQ. V dropped 2 bases and J dropped 10 bases, with 7 bases sitting between them. CDR3 length: 11 amino acids. CDR3 coding DNA: TGCGCCAGCAGCTTTGGGAGGGAGCAGTTCTTC. This gives the protein CASSFGREQFF.

The rearrangement joins TRBV7-6 to TRBJ2-1, with D perhaps matching TRBD2 (5 bases). This CDR3 spans 15 amino acids. From germline, CDR1 is SGHVS and CDR2 FNYEAQ. Trimming stripped 2 bases from V and 7 bases from J, with 15 bases between. In DNA, the CDR3 is TGTGCCAGCAGCTTAAGGGTGAAGGGCGGGAATGAGCAGTTCTTC. Residues: CASSLRVKGGNEQFF.

The chain couples TRBV6-4 to TRBJ1-1; 7 nucleotides agree with TRBD1. The germline V gene has CDR1 MRHNA and CDR2 SNTAGT. This CDR3 has 14 amino acids. Trimming removed 7 bases from V and 1 base from J; junction bases left unmatched: 6. The CDR3 loop reads CASTYNRGNTEAFF. The DNA of the CDR3 is TGTGCCAGCACCTACAACAGGGGGAACACTGAAGCTTTCTTT.

The chain links TRBV5-1 to TRBJ1-3; D unclear. V shed 1 base and J shed 0 bases, with 11 bases lying between them. This CDR3 spans 16 amino acids. Germline lookup yields CDR1 SGHRS and CDR2 YFSETQ. The CDR3 sequence is CASSLSGRDSGNTIYF. The CDR3 DNA is TGCGCCAGCAGCTTGTCCGGTCGGGACTCTGGAAACACCATATATTTT.

CDR3 coding DNA: TGTGCCAGCAGACCTACAGGGATCTGGGAGCAGTACTTC. Its translation: CASRPTGIWEQYF. J is TRBJ2-7 and V is TRBV13; D possibly corresponds to TRBD1 (6 bases). Germline V gene lookup returns CDR1 PRHDT and CDR2 FYEKMQ (reference sequence). The CDR3 runs 13 residues. V lost 6 bases and J 7 bases, leaving 16 bases between the germline ends.

The rearrangement links TRBV29-1 to TRBJ2-2; D possibly corresponds to TRBD1 (5 bases). Trimming took off 5 bases at V and 6 bases at J, with 13 bases between the two ends. CDR3 size: 13 residues. Germline V gene sequence: CDR1 SQVTM, CDR2 ANQGSEA. The CDR3 sequence is CSVTRDSPGELFF. Written as DNA, the CDR3 is TGCAGCGTTACCCGAGACAGTCCCGGGGAGCTGTTTTTT.

The chain uses TRBV2 and TRBJ1-5; 8 bases match TRBD1. CDR1 is SNHLY, CDR2 FYNNEI, per germline. V was pared by 8 bases and J by 3 bases, with 9 bases of the junction left unmatched. This CDR3 has 15 residues. The DNA for the CDR3 is TGTGCCAGCGATTCCACGACAGGGGCCAATCAGCCCCAGCATTTT. Its translation: CASDSTTGANQPQHF.

V gene TRBV27 combines with J gene TRBJ1-1; D is ambiguous. V lost 5 bases and J lost 0, with 13 bases in between. The CDR3 loop spans 15 amino acids. Looked up from germline, CDR1 is MNHEY and CDR2 is SMNVEV (reference sequence). The DNA of the CDR3 is TGTGCCAGCAGTGTAGCGCCTGGGCTGAACACTGAAGCTTTCTTT. As protein: CASSVAPGLNTEAFF.

The rearrangement links TRBV5-4 to TRBJ1-1, with 10 positions matching TRBD1. The germline V gene encodes CDR1 SGHNT and CDR2 YYREEE (reference sequence). With V trimmed by 3 bases and J by 1 base, 9 bases remained unmatched. The CDR3 sequence is 17 residues long. CDR3 loop: CASSWGQGPQRNTEAFF. In nucleotides, the CDR3 is TGTGCCAGCAGCTGGGGACAGGGGCCTCAGAGGAACACTGAAGCTTTCTTT.

The chain joins TRBV7-9 to TRBJ1-1; tentative D call: TRBD1 (5 bases). This CDR3 comprises 12 residues. Trimming took off 5 bases at V and 8 bases at J, with 12 bases between the two ends. The germline CDR1 and CDR2 sequences are SEHNR and FQNEAQ (reference sequence). CDR3 sequence: CASSGLTAEAFF. DNA for the CDR3: TGTGCCAGCAGCGGGTTGACAGCGGAAGCTTTCTTT.

The J gene is TRBJ1-2, the V gene TRBV2; D may be TRBD1 (6 bases). This CDR3 region has 16 residues. Trimming left V 5 bases short and J 4 bases short, with 20 bases between. The germline V gene encodes CDR1 SNHLY and CDR2 FYNNEI. The CDR3 DNA reads TGTGCCAGCAGTTTCTTACCGGTTACAGGGCCCTATGGCTACACCTTC. This encodes CASSFLPVTGPYGYTF.

The genes are TRBV14 and TRBJ2-5; 9 bases line up with TRBD2. This CDR3 has 16 residues. CDR1 and CDR2 from the germline V gene are SGHDN and FVKESK. The junction had 11 bases not matched to a gene; V was cut back by 0 bases and J by 9 bases. CDR3 loop: CASSQDVAGDNMAQYF. The CDR3 DNA reads as TGTGCCAGCAGCCAAGATGTAGCGGGGGACAATATGGCCCAGTACTTC.

V gene TRBV5-1 combines with J gene TRBJ2-6; tentative D call: TRBD1 (6 bases). Germline-derived CDR1 and CDR2 are SGHRS and YFSETQ. Trimming left V 2 bases short and J 2 bases short, with 14 bases between. The CDR3 spans 17 residues. This CDR3 is CASSFNQQGAGANVLTF. CDR3 sequence (DNA): TGCGCCAGCAGCTTCAACCAACAGGGTGCTGGGGCCAACGTCCTGACTTTC. The full variable domain, rest sourced from reference TRBV5-1 and TRBJ2-6, is KAGVTQTPRYLIKTRGQQVTLSCSPISGHRSVSWYQQTPGQGLQFLFEYFSETQRNKGNFPGRFSGRQFSNSRSEMNVSTLELGDSALYLCASSFNQQGAGANVLTFGAGSRLTVL.

V and J are TRBV28 and TRBJ2-3; D is ambiguous. Trimming stripped 1 base from V and 2 bases from J, with 13 bases between. Germline CDR1 is MDHEN and CDR2 is SYDVKM. The CDR3 extends over 16 amino acids. The CDR3 loop reads CASSLLWDFITDTQYF. In nucleotides, the CDR3 is TGTGCCAGCAGTTTATTATGGGATTTTATCACAGATACGCAGTATTTT.

The rearrangement joins TRBV12-5 to TRBJ2-7; D not resolved. The CDR3 runs 13 residues. With 1 base removed from V and 3 bases from J, the gap between germline ends came to 7 bases. CDR1 is LGHNT and CDR2 is FRNRAP in the germline V gene. CDR3 DNA sequence: TGTGCTAGTGGTTTGGGGGTGGGCTACGAGCAGTACTTC. This codes for CASGLGVGYEQYF.

The chain uses TRBV5-1 and TRBJ1-4; 9 bases are a match to TRBD1. V gave up 3 bases and J gave up 6 bases; unmatched junction bases: 3. The CDR3 is made up of 14 amino acids. The germline CDR1 and CDR2 sequences are SGHRS and YFSETQ. Here the CDR3 DNA reads TGCGCCAGCAGCTCTGGGACAGGGTATGAAAAACTGTTTTTT. Its translation: CASSSGTGYEKLFF.

This clone was observed a single time. The chain employs TRBV7-9 and TRBJ1-3; D uncertain. Trimming stripped 5 bases from V and 4 bases from J, with 9 bases between. The CDR3 spans 13 residues. CDR1 and CDR2 (germline): SEHNR, FQNEAQ (reference sequence). The DNA for the CDR3 is TGTGCCAGCAGCCCTCCTCCCGGAAACACCATATATTTT. This codes for CASSPPPGNTIYF. Complete variable domain (other parts from reference TRBV7-9 and TRBJ1-3): DTGVSQNPRHKITKRGQNVTFRCDPISEHNRLYWYRQTLGQGPEFLTYFQNEAQLEKSRLLSDRFSAERPKGSFSTLEIQRTEQGDSAMYLCASSPPPGNTIYFGEGSWLTVV.

The rearrangement joins TRBV7-8 to TRBJ2-7; D might be TRBD1 (5 bases). The length of the CDR3 is 12 residues. Germline V lookup: CDR1 SGHVS, CDR2 FQNEAQ. The ends were cut back, 2 bases at V and 6 bases at J, with 8 bases in the middle. CDR3 amino acids: CASSLFRAEQYF. In DNA, the CDR3 is TGTGCCAGCAGCTTATTCAGGGCCGAGCAGTACTTC.

This chain uses TRBV16 with TRBJ1-5; no firm D call. The CDR3 totals 15 residues. Trimming removed 4 bases at V and 1 base at J, with 11 bases between. Germline V gives CDR1 KGHSY, CDR2 FQNENV. CDR3 DNA: TGTGCCAGCAGCCGGGTGATTCCAAGCAATCAGCCCCAGCATTTT. It encodes CASSRVIPSNQPQHF.

This sequence joins TRBV18 and TRBJ1-5; the D gene is possibly TRBD1 (6 bases). The germline V gene encodes CDR1 KGHSH and CDR2 LQKENI. This CDR3 region has 14 residues. Deletions cut 1 base from V and 8 bases from J, with 12 bases between. CDR3 coding DNA: TGTGCCAGCTCACCACGGGGGCTTGAGGAGCCCCAGCATTTT. Its protein product is CASSPRGLEEPQHF.

This chain joins TRBV5-6 and TRBJ1-5; no definite D call. This CDR3 has 12 amino acids. The V end was cut by 0 bases, the J end by 6 bases, with 4 bases between. Germline CDR1 is SGHDT and CDR2 is YYEEEE. CDR3 DNA sequence: TGTGCCAGCAGCTTGGAAGGTCAGCCCCAGCATTTT. This encodes CASSLEGQPQHF.